These T cell receptor beta chains were read from a single sample in a study of T-cell reconstitution after alpha-beta-depleted transplantation in children. TCRdb reanalysed the PCR reads using MiXCR and keeps one entry per CDR3 protein. The data show fewer than 700,000 distinct CDR3 sequences, under 15% seen once. The sample in question was PBMCs, mostly from graft donor cells, obtained 360 days after TCRalphabeta/CD19-depleted stem cell transplant. These receptors all come from a male patient aged 5 to 17 who had a stem cell transplant for acute myeloid leukemia, so the T cells may come from the graft donor. CDR3s include the opening cysteine and the closing phenylalanine or tryptophan. A D gene is named only where the DNA matches it firmly.

v_call d_call cdr3_aa
TRBV12-3/TRBV12-4 TRBD2 CASRTSGSVEQYF
TRBV7-9 NA CASSVALINEQYF
TRBV20-1 TRBD2 CSARARGLPYNEQFF
TRBV20-1 NA CSARAGLLNEQFF
TRBV9 NA CASSPLSGGGELFF
TRBV12-3/TRBV12-4 NA CTCSLGRGGTLSGANVLTF
TRBV14 NA CASSQVRRSNSYNEQFF
TRBV14 NA CASSQSTATRAQFF
TRBV20-1 TRBD2 CSAGRTSGSLGTGELFF
TRBV27 NA CASSLQGRISTDTQYF
TRBV4-3 NA CASSQDIRGEQFF
TRBV4-3 NA CASSHHGSGSTYEQYF
TRBV13 TRBD2 CASSPGLARYEQYF
TRBV25-1 TRBD2 CASSSQRAGGKETQYF
TRBV5-1 TRBD1 CASRRDRVTYNEQFF
TRBV27 NA CASSYFQGISGANVLTF
TRBV5-6 NA CASSLVQASYNEQFF
TRBV7-3 TRBD1 CASSLNGQGRSSYEQYF
TRBV6-6 NA CASRWVSEKLFF
TRBV28 NA CASSLLLSNEQFF
TRBV6-2/TRBV6-3 NA CASSYGTGFRTSVNIQYF
TRBV27 TRBD1 CASSWDSFRGGYTF
TRBV24-1 NA CATSEGVWTGELFF
TRBV28 NA CASSGIKSNTEAFF
TRBV5-1 TRBD1 CASSLVGTGSYGYTF
TRBV20-1 NA CSARGLLAQSSYNEQFF
TRBV27 TRBD1 CASSFRTGTGGNEQYF
TRBV15 NA CATSWGAPMNTEAFF
TRBV6-1 TRBD1 CASSRATGEYGYTF
TRBV29-1 NA CSVAGDRSYNEQFF
TRBV20-1 TRBD2 CSAGRLAGDNWYNEQFF
TRBV20-1 TRBD1 CSARALLGTAFGELFF